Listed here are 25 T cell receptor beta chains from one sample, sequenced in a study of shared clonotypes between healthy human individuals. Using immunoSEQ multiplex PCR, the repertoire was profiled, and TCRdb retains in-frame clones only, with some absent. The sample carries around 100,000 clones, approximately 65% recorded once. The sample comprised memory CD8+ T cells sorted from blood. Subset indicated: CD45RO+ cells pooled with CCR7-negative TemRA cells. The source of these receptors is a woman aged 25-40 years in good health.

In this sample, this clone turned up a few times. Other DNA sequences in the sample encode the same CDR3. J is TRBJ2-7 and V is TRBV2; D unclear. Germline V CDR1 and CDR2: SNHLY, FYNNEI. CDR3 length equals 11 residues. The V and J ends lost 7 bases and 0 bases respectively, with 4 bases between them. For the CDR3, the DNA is TGTGCCAGCAAGGGCTCCTACGAGCAGTACTTC. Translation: CASKGSYEQYF.

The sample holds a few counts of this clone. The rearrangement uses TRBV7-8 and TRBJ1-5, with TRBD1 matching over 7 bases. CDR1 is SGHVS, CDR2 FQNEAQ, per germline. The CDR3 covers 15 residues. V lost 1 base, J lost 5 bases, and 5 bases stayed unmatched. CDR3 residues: CASSLGAGGDQPQHF. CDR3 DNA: TGTGCCAGCAGCTTAGGGGCAGGGGGTGATCAGCCCCAGCATTTT.

Here the CDR3 DNA reads TGCGCCAGCAGCCACCAAGCCTCCGGGGAGCTGTTTTTT. It codes for CASSHQASGELFF. The chain carries TRBV4-1 and TRBJ2-2; D remains ambiguous. Germline V gene sequence: CDR1 MGHRA, CDR2 YSYEKL. Deletions cut 3 bases from V and 6 bases from J, with 8 bases between. The CDR3 covers 13 residues.

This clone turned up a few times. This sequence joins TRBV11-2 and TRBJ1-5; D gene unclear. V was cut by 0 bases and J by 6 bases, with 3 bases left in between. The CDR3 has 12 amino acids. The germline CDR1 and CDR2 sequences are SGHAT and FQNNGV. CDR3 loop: CASSLEGQPQHF. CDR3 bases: TGTGCCAGCAGCTTAGAAGGTCAGCCCCAGCATTTT. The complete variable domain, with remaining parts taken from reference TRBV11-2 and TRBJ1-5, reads EAGVAQSPRYKIIEKRQSVAFWCNPISGHATLYWYQQILGQGPKLLIQFQNNGVVDDSQLPKDRFSAERLKGVDSTLKIQPAKLEDSAVYLCASSLEGQPQHFGDGTRLSIL.

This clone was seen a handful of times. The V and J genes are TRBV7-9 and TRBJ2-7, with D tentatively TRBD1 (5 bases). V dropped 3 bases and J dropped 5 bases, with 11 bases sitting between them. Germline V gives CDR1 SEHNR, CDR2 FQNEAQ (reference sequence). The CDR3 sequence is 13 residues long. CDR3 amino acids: CASSFQGVDEQYF. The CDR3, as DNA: TGTGCCAGCAGCTTCCAGGGCGTGGACGAGCAGTACTTC.

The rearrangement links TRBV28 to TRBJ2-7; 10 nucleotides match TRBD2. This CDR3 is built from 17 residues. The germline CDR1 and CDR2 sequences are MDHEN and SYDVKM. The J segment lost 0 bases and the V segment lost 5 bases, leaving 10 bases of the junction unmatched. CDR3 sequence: CASSLDWTSGNSYEQYF. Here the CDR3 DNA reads TGTGCCAGCAGTCTAGATTGGACTAGCGGAAACTCCTACGAGCAGTACTTC.

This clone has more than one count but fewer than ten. The CDR3: CASSLWGAGTEAFF. The CDR3 DNA is TGTGCCAGCAGCCTCTGGGGGGCCGGCACTGAAGCTTTCTTT. This rearrangement joins TRBV14 to TRBJ1-1; tentatively, D is TRBD1 (6 bases). Germline CDR1 is SGHDN and CDR2 is FVKESK. V was cut by 4 bases and J by 4 bases, with 13 bases left in between. The CDR3 contains 14 residues.

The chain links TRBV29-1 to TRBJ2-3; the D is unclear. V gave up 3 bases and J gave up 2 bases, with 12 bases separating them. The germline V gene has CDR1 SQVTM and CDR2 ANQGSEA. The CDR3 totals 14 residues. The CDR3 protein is CSVDVAVSTDTQYF. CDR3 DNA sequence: TGCAGCGTTGACGTGGCAGTCTCCACAGATACGCAGTATTTT.

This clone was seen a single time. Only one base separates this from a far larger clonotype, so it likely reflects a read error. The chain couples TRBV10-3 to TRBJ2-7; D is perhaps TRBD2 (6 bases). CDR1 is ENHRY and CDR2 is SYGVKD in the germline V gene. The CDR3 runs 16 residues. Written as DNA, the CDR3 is TGTGCCATCAGTGCGGGACTCAAAACCAGCTCCTACGAGCAGTGCTTC. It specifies CAISAGLKTSSYEQCF.

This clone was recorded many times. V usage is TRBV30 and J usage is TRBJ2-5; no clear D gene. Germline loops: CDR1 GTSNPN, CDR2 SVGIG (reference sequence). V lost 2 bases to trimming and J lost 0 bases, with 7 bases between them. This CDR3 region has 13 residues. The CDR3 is CAWSKEYQETQYF. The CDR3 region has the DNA TGTGCCTGGAGTAAGGAGTACCAAGAGACCCAGTACTTC. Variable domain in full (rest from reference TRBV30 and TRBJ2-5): SQTIHQWPATLVQPVGSPLSLECTVEGTSNPNLYWYRQAAGRGLQLLFYSVGIGQISSEVPQNLSASRPQDRQFILSSKKLLLSDSGFYLCAWSKEYQETQYFGPGTRLLVL.

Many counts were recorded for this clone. The CDR3, as DNA: TGTGCCAGTAGTTTAGCGGGAGTACTGGACGAGCAGTACTTC. It encodes CASSLAGVLDEQYF. The rearrangement links TRBV19 to TRBJ2-7, with 9 bases aligning to TRBD2. The V and J ends lost 5 bases and 5 bases, in that order; junction bases with no gene match: 7. The CDR3 has 14 amino acids. Germline V gene data show CDR1 as LNHDA and CDR2 as SQIVND (reference sequence).

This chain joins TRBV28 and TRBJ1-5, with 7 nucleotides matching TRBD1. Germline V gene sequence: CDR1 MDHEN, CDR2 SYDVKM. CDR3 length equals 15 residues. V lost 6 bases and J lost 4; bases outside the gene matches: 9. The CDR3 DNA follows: TGTGCCAGCAGACGAACAGGGGTCGGAAATCAGCCCCAGCATTTT. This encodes CASRRTGVGNQPQHF.

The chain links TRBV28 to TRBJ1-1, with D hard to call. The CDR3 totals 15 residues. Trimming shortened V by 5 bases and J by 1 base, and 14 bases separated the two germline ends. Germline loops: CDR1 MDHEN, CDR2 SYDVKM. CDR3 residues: CASSLRTLPNTEAFF. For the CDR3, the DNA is TGTGCCAGCAGTCTCCGGACCCTACCGAACACTGAAGCTTTCTTT.

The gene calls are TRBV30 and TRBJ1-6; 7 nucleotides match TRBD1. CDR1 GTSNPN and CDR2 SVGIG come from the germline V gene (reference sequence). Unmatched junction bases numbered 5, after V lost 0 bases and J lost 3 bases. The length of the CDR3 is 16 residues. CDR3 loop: CAWSVYGTDYNSPLHF. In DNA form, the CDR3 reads TGTGCCTGGAGTGTCTACGGGACAGACTATAATTCACCCCTCCACTTT. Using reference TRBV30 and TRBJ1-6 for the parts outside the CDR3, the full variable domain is SQTIHQWPATLVQPVGSPLSLECTVEGTSNPNLYWYRQAAGRGLQLLFYSVGIGQISSEVPQNLSASRPQDRQFILSSKKLLLSDSGFYLCAWSVYGTDYNSPLHFGNGTRLTVT.

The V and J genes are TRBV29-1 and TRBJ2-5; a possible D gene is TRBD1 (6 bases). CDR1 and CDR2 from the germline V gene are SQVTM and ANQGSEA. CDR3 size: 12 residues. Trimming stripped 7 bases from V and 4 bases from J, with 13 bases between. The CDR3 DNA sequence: TGCAGCGCACAACAGGGATCAGAGACCCAGTACTTC. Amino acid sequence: CSAQQGSETQYF.

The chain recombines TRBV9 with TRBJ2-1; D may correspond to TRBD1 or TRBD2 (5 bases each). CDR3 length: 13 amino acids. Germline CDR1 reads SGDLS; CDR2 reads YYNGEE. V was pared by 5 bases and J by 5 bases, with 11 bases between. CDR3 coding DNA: TGTGCCAGCAGATCCGGGACCGACAATGAGCAGTTCTTC. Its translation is CASRSGTDNEQFF.

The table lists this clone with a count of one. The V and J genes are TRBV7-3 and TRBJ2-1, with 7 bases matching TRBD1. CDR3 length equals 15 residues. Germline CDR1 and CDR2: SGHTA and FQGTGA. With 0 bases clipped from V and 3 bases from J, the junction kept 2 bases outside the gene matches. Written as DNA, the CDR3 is TGTGCCAGCAGCTTAACGGGGGACAGCTACAATGAGCAGTTCTTC. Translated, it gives CASSLTGDSYNEQFF.

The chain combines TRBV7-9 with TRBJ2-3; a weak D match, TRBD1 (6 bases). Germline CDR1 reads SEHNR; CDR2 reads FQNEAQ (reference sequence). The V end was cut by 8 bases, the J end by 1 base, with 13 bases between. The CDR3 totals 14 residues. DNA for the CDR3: TGTGCCAGCTCTCAGGGGCCTGGCACAGATACGCAGTATTTT. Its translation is CASSQGPGTDTQYF.

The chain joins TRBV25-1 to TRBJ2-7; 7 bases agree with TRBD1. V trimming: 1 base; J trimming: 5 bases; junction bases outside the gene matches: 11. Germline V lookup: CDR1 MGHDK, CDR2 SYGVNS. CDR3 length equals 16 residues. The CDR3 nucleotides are TGTGCCAGCAGTGAATCAGGGGGTGGCGGCGGCCACGAGCAGTACTTC. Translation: CASSESGGGGGHEQYF.

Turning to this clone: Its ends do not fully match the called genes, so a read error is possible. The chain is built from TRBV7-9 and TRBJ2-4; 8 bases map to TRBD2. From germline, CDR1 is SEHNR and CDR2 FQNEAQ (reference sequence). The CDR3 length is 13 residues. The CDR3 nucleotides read TGTGCCAGCAGCGACCGGGGGGGTCCCGTCATGTGCTTC. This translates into CASSDRGGPVMCF.

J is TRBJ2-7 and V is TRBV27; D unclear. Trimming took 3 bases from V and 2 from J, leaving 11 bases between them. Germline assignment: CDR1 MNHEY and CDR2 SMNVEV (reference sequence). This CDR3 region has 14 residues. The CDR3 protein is CASSFNDGPYEQYF. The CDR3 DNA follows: TGTGCCAGCAGTTTCAATGACGGGCCCTACGAGCAGTACTTC.

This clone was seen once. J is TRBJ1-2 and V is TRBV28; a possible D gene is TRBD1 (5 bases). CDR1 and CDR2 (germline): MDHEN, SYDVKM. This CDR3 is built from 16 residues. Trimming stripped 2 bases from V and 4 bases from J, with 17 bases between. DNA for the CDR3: TGTGCCAGCAGTTTAGCACAGGCGGCCCTTTCCTATGGCTACACCTTC. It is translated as CASSLAQAALSYGYTF.

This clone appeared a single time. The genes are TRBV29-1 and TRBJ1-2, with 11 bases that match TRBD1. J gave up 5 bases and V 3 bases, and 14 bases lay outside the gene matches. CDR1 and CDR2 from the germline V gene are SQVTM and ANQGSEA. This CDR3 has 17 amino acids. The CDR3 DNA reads TGCAGCGTTGACGACATTCGGACGGGGGACAGGGGGTATGGCTACACCTTC. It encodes CSVDDIRTGDRGYGYTF.

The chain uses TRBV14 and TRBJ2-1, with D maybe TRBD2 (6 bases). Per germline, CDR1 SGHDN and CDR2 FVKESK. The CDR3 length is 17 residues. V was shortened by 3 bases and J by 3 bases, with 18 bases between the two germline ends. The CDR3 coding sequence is TGTGCCAGCAGCCATTCTCTGCGACTAGGCAGCTACAATGAGCAGTTCTTC. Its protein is CASSHSLRLGSYNEQFF.

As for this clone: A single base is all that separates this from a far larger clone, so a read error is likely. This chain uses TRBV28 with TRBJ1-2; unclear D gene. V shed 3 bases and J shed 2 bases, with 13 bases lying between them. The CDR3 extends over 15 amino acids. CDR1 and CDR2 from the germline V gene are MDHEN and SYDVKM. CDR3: CASSFPTGGNYGYTF. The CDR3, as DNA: TGTGCCAGCAGTTTCCCAACGGGCGGAAACTATGGCTACACCTTC.